This T cell receptor (beta chain) is from a study of shared clonotypes between healthy human individuals (dated by TCRdb to 2019 to 2021). For the wider study: Three men and two women, aged 18 to 49 years, made up the cohort. Per donor, three plates each were used for CD4 naive and CD4 memory, two for CD8 naive, and one for CD8 memory. To estimate repertoire size and how much clonotype sharing occurs between individuals, the study deeply sequenced the blood TCR repertoires of 5 or 6 healthy adults. To increase sequencing depth and limit assay-specific biases, different laboratories used diverse techniques to prepare libraries and sequence TCR repertoires. Leukapheresis yielded between about 0.9 and 10 billion PBMCs per donor.

CD8 naive samples consisted of CD45RO-negative cells that were positively selected for CCR7, yielding a CD45RA+CCR7+ population without TemRA cells. The donors were healthy, HIV-negative adults who had no recently reported acute infections or vaccinations. Every donor was a Caucasian adult living in Nashville, Tennessee, USA. After blood collection by leukapheresis, PBMCs were isolated using Ficoll-Histopaque density gradient centrifugation and then cryopreserved in the vapor phase of liquid nitrogen. Analytical flow cytometry was used to check the purity and quantity of each magnetically sorted T cell population. Genomic DNA was isolated from each sorted fraction and quantified by UV absorbance on a Nanodrop 2000c. Using the deep immunoSEQ assay, multiplex PCR amplified TCR CDR3 regions from genomic DNA. Extracted genomic DNA from each cell subset was spread evenly across all wells of several immunoSEQ 96-well plates, with each plate serving as a replicate. Each replicate PCR for sorted subsets received around 0.2 ug genomic DNA, equal to 30,000 or so T cell genomes. Purified libraries were measured with a Qubit 3.0 fluorometer, size-checked on a Bioanalyzer 2100, and measured again with the KAPA Library Quantification kit. Every immunoSEQ 96-well plate was sequenced on a dedicated single-read 150-cycle Illumina NextSeq 550 flow cell. Per the authors' processing: Because the immunoSEQ output included only junctional sequences and no quality scores, the filtering could not be the same as the filtering used for full-length reads. Sequences were annotated with PyIR, a Python wrapper for IgBLAST v1.9, and V/J genes and CDR3 were assigned using IMGT germline references. Reads with weak V/J assignments (E-value above 1e-6), missing CDR3, stop codons, out-of-frame junctions, or ambiguous translated residues were removed. A V3J clonotype was defined by an identical inferred V gene, J gene, and CDR3 amino acid sequence. The percentage overlap between two repertoires was calculated by dividing the number of shared unique clonotypes by the size of the smaller repertoire. Three approaches were used to assess repertoire richness: RTK rarefaction, the Chao1 estimator, and Recon v2.1 estimates of unobserved clonotypes. Generation probabilities for all TCRbeta clonotypes obtained by the gDNA method from several donors were computed using OLGA. The source is immuneACCESS, and TCRdb retained only in-frame sequences with V and J called. Part of the clones is not carried over; for the studies checked, unresolved V genes explain less than half of this, and the remainder is unexplained. V and J calls and clone size are those listed in that table; D and trimming were worked out from the DNA. The sample table lists around 2.1 million clones, roughly 91% of them with a count of one. The ten largest clones represent over 1.5% of the sample.

As concerns this clone: Its target antigen remains unknown. No much larger clonotype is one base removed from it; base qualities were not supplied.

Inclusive of the bounding cysteine and phenylalanine, the CDR3 is 14 residues long. Of the read, only the CDR3 DNA is kept; its 42 bases are in frame from base 1. Per the germline V gene (reference sequence), MNHEY is the CDR1 and SMNVEV is the CDR2. V is reduced by 2 bases and J by 3 bases, leaving a spacing of 10 bases between them. General study outcomes and caveats: Larger estimated clonotype richness was generally found for naive subsets than for memory subsets. Only blood was sampled, and tissue TCR repertoires likely differ from those in blood. Clonotypes shared by all four sorted-subset donors showed higher generation probabilities than non-shared clonotypes. Across several donors, 4.5% to 6.5% of naive CD4, 3.5% of naive CD8, 2% to 2.5% of memory CD4, and over 0.35% of memory CD8 clonotypes were shared. Because the study included a small number of donors, the genetic and exposure-history diversity represented was limited. Rarefaction of sorted-subset datasets indicated incomplete sequencing despite the large sequencing depth. Pairwise subsampling led to the expectation that sequencing depth would affect the degree of clonotype sharing among donors.

This receptor was taken from a man aged 18 to 30 in good health. Some clones in this sample may be carry-over from other donors' samples. This receptor chain uses TRBV27 and TRBJ1-1; tentative D gene TRBD1, with 6 bases matching. The sample taken for sequencing was naive CD8+ T cells from PBMCs. The sample's cell subset or site label, decoded: CD45RA+CCR7+. This receptor carries the CDR3 CASSLGGAYTEAFF. The DNA is TGTGCCAGCAGTTTAGGGGGGGCCTACACTGAAGCTTTCTTT.